The T cell receptor (beta chain) under discussion was sequenced for a study of response to subunit inactivated influenza vaccine. Trimming removed 7 bases from V and 3 bases from J, with 20 bases in between. This CDR3 comprises 16 residues. The germline CDR1 and CDR2 sequences are MDHEN and SYDVKM. TCRdb passed the RT-PCR reads through MiXCR, listing each CDR3 protein once. The repertoire holds around 850,000 distinct CDR3 sequences, with 18% as singletons. This material consisted of PBMCs from blood, taken more than 4 days after vaccination. This receptor was identified in a man between 50 and 59 years old who received an inactivated influenza vaccine. The chain links TRBV28 to TRBJ2-3, with D maybe TRBD1 (6 bases). The CDR3 DNA reads as TGTGCCAGCACCAATTTAACCAGGGGTTTGACAGATACGCAGTATTTT. Its translation is CASTNLTRGLTDTQYF. The variable domain in full, with the rest retrieved from reference TRBV28 and TRBJ2-3, is DVKVTQSSRYLVKRTGEKVFLECVQDMDHENMFWYRQDPGLGLRLIYFSYDVKMKEKGDIPEGYSVSREKKERFSLILESASTNQTSMYLCASTNLTRGLTDTQYFGPGTRLTVL.